This T cell receptor beta chain was recovered during a study of beta chain features in type 1 diabetes. Study as a whole: The examined sorted cells totaled over 85,000,000 across samples. General observations from the study: Using cDNA template may skew counts toward highly expressing activated cells. Fewer junction insertions and more nucleotide deletions appeared in type 1 diabetes patients. All four CD4+ subsets from Type 1 diabetes patients carried moderately but significantly shorter TCRB CDR3s.

TCRB transcripts that were expressed got sequenced, as all of the isolated RNA had been reverse transcribed. Clones were sequenced by immunoSEQ multiplex PCR, and TCRdb holds only the in-frame ones, with some missing. The table lists 130,000 or so clones, about 15% of them singletons. This clone was counted between two and nine times. The antigen remains undetermined. Each population that was sorted was more than 95% pure. The CDR3 extends over 14 amino acids. The V segment lost 2 bases and the J segment 4 bases; nucleotides outside the gene matches: 6. The germline CDR1 and CDR2 sequences are GTSNPN and SVGIG (reference sequence).

The V call is TRBV30, the J call TRBJ2-5; TRBD2 matches at 8 bases. The sequence derives from a man between 25 and 39 years old with type 1 diabetes. Specimen: central memory CD4+ T cells from blood. CDR3 nucleotide sequence: TGTGCCTGGAGTAGGAACGGGGGGGCAGAGACCCAGTACTTC. As protein: CAWSRNGGAETQYF.